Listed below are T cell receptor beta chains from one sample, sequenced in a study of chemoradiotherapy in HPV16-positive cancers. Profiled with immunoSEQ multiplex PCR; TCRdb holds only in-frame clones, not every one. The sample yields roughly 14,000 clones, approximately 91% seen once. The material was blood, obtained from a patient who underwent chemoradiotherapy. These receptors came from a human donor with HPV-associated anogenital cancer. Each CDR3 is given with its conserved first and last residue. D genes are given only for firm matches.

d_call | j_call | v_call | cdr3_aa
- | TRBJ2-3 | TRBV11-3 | CASSLLASTDTQYF
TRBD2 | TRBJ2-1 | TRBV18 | CASSLYHATSRYNEQFF
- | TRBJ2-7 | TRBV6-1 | CASSETTGYPYEQYF
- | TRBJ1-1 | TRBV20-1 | CSASRGTEAFF
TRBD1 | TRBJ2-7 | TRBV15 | CATRRERQGYEQYF
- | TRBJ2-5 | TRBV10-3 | CAISEKGETQYF
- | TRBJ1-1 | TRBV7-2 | CASSPGVGLSTEAFF
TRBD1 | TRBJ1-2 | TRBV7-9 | CASSSGTAYGYTF
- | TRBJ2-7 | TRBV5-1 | CASSLEGGSSYEQYF
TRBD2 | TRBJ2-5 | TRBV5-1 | CASSYQRGGRETQYF
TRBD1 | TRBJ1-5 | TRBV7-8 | CASSHDRGQPQHF
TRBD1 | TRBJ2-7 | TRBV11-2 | CASRRQGATYEQYF
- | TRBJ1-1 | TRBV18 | CASSPQRTRRNTEAFF
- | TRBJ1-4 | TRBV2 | CASSEGWGPNEKLFF
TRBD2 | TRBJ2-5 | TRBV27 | CASSFWRGYQETQYF
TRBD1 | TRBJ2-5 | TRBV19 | CASSIKVTGGIQETQYF
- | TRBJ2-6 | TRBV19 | CASSIEVSGANVLTF
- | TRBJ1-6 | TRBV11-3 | CASSLGVSYNSPLHF
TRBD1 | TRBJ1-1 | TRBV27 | CASKPGQLNTEAFF
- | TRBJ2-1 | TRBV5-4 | CASSLGGNTGVNEQFF
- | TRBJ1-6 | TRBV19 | CASQNVNSPLHF
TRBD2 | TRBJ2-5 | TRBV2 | CASTNPAGSETQYF